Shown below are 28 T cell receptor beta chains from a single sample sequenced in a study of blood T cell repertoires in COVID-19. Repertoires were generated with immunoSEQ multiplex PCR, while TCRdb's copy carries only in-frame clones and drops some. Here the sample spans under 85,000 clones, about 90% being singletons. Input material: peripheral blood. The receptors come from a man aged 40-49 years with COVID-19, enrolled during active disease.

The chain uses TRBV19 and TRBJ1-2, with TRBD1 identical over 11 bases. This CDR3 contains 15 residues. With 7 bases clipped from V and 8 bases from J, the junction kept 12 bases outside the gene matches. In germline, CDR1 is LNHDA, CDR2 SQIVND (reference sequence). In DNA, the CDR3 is TGTGCCAGTACCATCCCTTGGACAGGGGGCCTGGGCTACACCTTC. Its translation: CASTIPWTGGLGYTF.

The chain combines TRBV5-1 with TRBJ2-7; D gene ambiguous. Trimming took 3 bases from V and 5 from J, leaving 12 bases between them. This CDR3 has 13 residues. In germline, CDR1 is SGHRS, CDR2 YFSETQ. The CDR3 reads CASSSRVLDEQYF. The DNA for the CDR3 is TGCGCCAGCAGCTCTCGGGTTCTTGACGAGCAGTACTTC.

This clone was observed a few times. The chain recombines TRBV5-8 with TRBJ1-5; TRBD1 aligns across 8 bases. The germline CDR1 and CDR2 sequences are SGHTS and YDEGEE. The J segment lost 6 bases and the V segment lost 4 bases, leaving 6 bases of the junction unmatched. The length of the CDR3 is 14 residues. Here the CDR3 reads CASSAGQGGQPQHF. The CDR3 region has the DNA TGTGCCAGCAGCGCCGGACAGGGTGGTCAGCCCCAGCATTTT.

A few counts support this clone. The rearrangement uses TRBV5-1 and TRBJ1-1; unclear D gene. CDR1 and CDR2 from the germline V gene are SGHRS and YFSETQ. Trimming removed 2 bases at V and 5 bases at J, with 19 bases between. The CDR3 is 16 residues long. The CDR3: CASSFSGSDPRTEAFF. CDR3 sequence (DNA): TGCGCCAGCAGCTTTTCTGGTTCAGATCCGAGGACTGAAGCTTTCTTT.

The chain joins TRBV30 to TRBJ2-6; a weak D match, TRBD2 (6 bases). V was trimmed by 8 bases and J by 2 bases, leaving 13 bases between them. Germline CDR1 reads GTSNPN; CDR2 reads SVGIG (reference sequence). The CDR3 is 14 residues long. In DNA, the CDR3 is TGTGCCGGGGTTTGGGAGGCTGGGGCCAACGTCCTGACTTTC. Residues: CAGVWEAGANVLTF.

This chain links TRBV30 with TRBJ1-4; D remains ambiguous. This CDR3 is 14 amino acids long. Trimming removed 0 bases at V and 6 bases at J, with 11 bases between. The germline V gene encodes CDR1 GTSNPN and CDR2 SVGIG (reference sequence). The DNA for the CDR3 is TGTGCCTGGAGTGTACGCCAGGCAGATGAAAAACTGTTTTTT. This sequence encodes CAWSVRQADEKLFF.

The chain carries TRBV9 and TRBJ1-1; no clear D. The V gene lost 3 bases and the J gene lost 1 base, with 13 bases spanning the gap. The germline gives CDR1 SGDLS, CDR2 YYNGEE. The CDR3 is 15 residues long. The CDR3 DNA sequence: TGTGCCAGCAGCGCCGCCCCTAACCCGAACACTGAAGCTTTCTTT. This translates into CASSAAPNPNTEAFF.

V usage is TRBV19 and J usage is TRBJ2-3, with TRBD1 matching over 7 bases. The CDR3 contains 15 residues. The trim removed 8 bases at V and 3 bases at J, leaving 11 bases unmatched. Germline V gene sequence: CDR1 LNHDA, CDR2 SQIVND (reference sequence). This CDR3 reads CASVSGQDMTDTQYF. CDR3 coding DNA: TGTGCCAGTGTGAGCGGACAGGATATGACAGATACGCAGTATTTT. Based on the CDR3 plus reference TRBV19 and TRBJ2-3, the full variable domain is DGGITQSPKYLFRKEGQNVTLSCEQNLNHDAMYWYRQDPGQGLRLIYYSQIVNDFQKGDIAEGYSVSREKKESFPLTVTSAQKNPTAFYLCASVSGQDMTDTQYFGPGTRLTVL.

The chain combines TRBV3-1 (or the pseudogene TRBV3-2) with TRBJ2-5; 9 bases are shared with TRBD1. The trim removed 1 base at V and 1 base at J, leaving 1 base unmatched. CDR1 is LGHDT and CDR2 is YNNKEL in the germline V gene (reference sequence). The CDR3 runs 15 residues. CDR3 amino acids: CASSQGTGAQETQYF. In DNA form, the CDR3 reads TGTGCCAGCAGCCAAGGGACAGGGGCCCAAGAGACCCAGTACTTC.

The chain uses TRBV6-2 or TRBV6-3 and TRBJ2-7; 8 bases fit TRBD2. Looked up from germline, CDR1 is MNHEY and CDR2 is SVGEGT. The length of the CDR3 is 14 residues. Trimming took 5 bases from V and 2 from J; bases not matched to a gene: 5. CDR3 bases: TGTGCCAGCAGTACTACTAGCGGCCCCTACGAGCAGTACTTC. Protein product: CASSTTSGPYEQYF.

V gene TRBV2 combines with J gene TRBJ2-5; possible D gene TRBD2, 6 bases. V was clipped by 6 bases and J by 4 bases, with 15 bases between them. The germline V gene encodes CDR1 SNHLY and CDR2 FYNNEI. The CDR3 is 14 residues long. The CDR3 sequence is CASRGDSPPETQYF. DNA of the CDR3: TGTGCCAGCAGGGGGGACTCCCCACCAGAGACCCAGTACTTC.

In nucleotides, the CDR3 is TGTGCCAGTAGACCAACGGGACTAGCGGAAACCCAAGAGACCCAGTACTTC. It codes for CASRPTGLAETQETQYF. This chain joins TRBV19 and TRBJ2-5; 11 bases map to TRBD2. Looked up from germline, CDR1 is LNHDA and CDR2 is SQIVND (reference sequence). J lost 1 base, V lost 6 bases, and 10 bases had no gene match. The CDR3 has 17 amino acids.

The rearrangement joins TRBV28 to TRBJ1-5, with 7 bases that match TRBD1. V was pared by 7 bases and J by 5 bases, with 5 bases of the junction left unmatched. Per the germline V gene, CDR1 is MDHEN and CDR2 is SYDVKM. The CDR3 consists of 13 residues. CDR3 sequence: CASTLQGYQPQHF. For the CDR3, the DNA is TGTGCCAGCACCCTACAGGGGTATCAGCCCCAGCATTTT.

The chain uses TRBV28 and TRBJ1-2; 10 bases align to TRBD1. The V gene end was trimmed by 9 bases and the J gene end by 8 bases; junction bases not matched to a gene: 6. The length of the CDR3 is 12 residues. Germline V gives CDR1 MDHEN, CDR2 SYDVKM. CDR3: CASRTGGDGYTF. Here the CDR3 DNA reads TGTGCCAGTAGGACAGGGGGTGACGGCTACACCTTC.

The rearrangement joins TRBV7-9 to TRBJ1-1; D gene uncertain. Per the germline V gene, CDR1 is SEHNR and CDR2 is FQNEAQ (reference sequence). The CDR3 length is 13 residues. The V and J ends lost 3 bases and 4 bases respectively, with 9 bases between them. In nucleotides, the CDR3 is TGTGCCAGCAGCTTTGAGGGAGGCACTGAAGCTTTCTTT. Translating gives CASSFEGGTEAFF.

The CDR3 sequence: CASSESTRAGAHSHF. Here the CDR3 DNA reads TGCGCCAGCAGTGAGTCGACTCGGGCAGGGGCCCACTCGCATTTT. V and J are TRBV10-2 and TRBJ1-5; weak D call: TRBD1 (6 bases). Trimming removed 0 bases at V and 15 bases at J, with 21 bases between. Germline loops: CDR1 WSHSY, CDR2 SAAADI. This CDR3 comprises 15 residues.

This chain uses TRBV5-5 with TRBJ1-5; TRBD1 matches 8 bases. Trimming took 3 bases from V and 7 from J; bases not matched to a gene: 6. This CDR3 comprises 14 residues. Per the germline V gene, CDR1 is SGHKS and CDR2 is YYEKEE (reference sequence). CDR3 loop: CASSWGTGQQPQHF. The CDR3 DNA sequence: TGTGCCAGCAGCTGGGGGACAGGTCAACAGCCCCAGCATTTT.

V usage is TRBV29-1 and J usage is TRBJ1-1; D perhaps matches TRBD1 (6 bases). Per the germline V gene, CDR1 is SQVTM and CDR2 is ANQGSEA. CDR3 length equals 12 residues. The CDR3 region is CGGELRGFEAFF. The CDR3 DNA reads TGCGGCGGTGAGTTGAGGGGGTTTGAAGCTTTCTTT.

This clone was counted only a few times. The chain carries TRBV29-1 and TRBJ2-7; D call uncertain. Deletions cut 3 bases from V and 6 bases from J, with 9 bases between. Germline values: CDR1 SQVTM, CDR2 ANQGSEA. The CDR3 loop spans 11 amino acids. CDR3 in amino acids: CSVESLGEQYF. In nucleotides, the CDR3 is TGCAGCGTTGAGTCCCTCGGCGAGCAGTACTTC.

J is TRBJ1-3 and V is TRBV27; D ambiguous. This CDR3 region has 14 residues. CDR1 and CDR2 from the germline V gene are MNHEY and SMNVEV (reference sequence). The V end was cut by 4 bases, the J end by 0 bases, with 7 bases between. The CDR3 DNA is TGTGCCAGCAGTTCAAGCAACTCTGGAAACACCATATATTTT. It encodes CASSSSNSGNTIYF.

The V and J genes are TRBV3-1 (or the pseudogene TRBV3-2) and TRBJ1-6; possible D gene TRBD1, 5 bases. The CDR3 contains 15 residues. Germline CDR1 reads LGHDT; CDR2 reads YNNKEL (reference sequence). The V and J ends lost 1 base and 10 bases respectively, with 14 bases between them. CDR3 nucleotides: TGTGCCAGCAGCCAAGCAACGGGGGTAGGATCACCCCTCCACTTT. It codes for CASSQATGVGSPLHF.

The CDR3: CASSQGGTKDTQYF. CDR3 bases: TGCGCCAGCAGCCAGGGGGGAACGAAAGATACGCAGTATTTT. This chain uses TRBV5-1 with TRBJ2-3; tentative D call: TRBD1 (7 bases). Trimming removed 4 bases at V and 5 bases at J, with 14 bases between. The V gene's germline CDR1 is SGHRS and CDR2 YFSETQ. The CDR3 runs 14 residues.

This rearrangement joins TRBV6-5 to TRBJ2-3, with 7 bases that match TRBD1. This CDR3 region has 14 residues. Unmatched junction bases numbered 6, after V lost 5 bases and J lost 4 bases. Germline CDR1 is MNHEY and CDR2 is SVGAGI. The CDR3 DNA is TGTGCCAGCAGTACTCAGGGGGTCTCAGATACGCAGTATTTT. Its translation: CASSTQGVSDTQYF.

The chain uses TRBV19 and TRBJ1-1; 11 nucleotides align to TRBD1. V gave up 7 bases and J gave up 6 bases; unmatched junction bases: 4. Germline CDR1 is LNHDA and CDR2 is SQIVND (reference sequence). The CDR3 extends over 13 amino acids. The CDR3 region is CASNGQGASEAFF. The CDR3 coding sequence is TGTGCCAGTAATGGACAGGGGGCCTCTGAAGCTTTCTTT.

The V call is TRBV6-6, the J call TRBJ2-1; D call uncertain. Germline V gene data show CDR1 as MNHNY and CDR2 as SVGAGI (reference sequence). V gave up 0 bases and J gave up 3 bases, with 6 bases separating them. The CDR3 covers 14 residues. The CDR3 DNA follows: TGTGCCAGCAGTTACTCTCGGGTCTACAATGAGCAGTTCTTC. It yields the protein CASSYSRVYNEQFF.

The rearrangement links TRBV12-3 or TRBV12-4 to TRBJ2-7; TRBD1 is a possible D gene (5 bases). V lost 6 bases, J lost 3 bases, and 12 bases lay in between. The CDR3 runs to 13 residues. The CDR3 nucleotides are TGTGCCAGCAGAACTAACCAGGGCTACGAGCAGTACTTC. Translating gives CASRTNQGYEQYF.

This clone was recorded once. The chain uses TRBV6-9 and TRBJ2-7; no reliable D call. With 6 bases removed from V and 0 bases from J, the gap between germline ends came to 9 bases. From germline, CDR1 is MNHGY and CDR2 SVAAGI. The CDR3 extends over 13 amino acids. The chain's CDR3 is CASRRRSSYEQYF. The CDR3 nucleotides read TGTGCCAGCAGGCGGAGAAGCTCCTACGAGCAGTACTTC.

CDR3 nucleotide sequence: TGTGCCAGCAGCCAGCGGGTTCTTAATTCACCCCTCCACTTT. It codes for CASSQRVLNSPLHF. This chain links TRBV27 with TRBJ1-6; D is unclear. Germline values: CDR1 MNHEY, CDR2 SMNVEV (reference sequence). Trimming took 6 bases from V and 6 from J, leaving 12 bases between them. The CDR3 totals 14 residues.